Following are 3 T cell receptor beta chains from one sample sequenced in a study of OX40 agonist ivuxolimab in advanced cancers. Repertoires were generated with immunoSEQ multiplex PCR, while TCRdb's copy carries only in-frame clones and drops some. Of roughly 71,000 clones detected, 88% appear once; the ten largest clones hold just over 0.55%. Sequences were derived from CD4+ or CD8+ T cells sorted from blood, sampled in a trial of the OX40 agonist ivuxolimab. The receptors come from an adult with an advanced solid tumor such as melanoma, head and neck, liver or kidney cancer.

The chain uses TRBV10-3 and TRBJ2-7, with 7 bases identical to TRBD2. The ends lost 10 bases at V and 0 bases at J; junction bases unmatched: 9. Germline V gene sequence: CDR1 ENHRY, CDR2 SYGVKD. CDR3 length: 14 residues. Written as DNA, the CDR3 is TGTGCCACAACGGGACTACCGAGCTCCTACGAGCAGTACTTC. This translates into CATTGLPSSYEQYF.

The chain uses TRBV5-1 and TRBJ2-5; no definite D call. CDR3 length: 14 residues. V was clipped by 4 bases and J by 2 bases, with 12 bases between them. The germline CDR1 and CDR2 sequences are SGHRS and YFSETQ. The CDR3 nucleotides are TGCGCCAGCAGCAAGGAGCAACAGCAAGAGACCCAGTACTTC. It specifies CASSKEQQQETQYF.

The chain uses TRBV2 and TRBJ2-3, with TRBD2 identical over 10 bases. CDR3 size: 16 residues. The V gene's germline CDR1 is SNHLY and CDR2 FYNNEI. The junction had 8 bases not matched to a gene; V was cut back by 6 bases and J by 2 bases. The CDR3 loop is CASRDLAGVATDTQYF. For the CDR3, the DNA is TGTGCCAGCAGAGATCTAGCGGGGGTAGCCACAGATACGCAGTATTTT.